Following are 4 T cell receptor beta chains from one sample sequenced in a study of T cells in Graves' hyperthyroidism and ophthalmopathy. RNA transcripts were the template for amplifying TCR beta CDR3 regions. In the first-round RT-PCR of the TCR CDR3, the HTBI primer set was used. TCRdb called the multiplex PCR reads again in MiXCR, with one record for every CDR3 protein. The repertoire holds about 640,000 distinct CDR3 sequences, with roughly 45% as singletons. The sequenced sample was peripheral blood or thyroid tissue (not recorded which). Receptors originate from an adult man with Graves' disease, either hyperthyroidism or ophthalmopathy (not recorded which).

The rearrangement links TRBV10-3 to TRBJ1-5; D may be TRBD1 (6 bases). This CDR3 has 15 residues. The V gene's germline CDR1 is ENHRY and CDR2 SYGVKD. V lost 10 bases and J 4 bases, leaving 20 bases between the germline ends. The CDR3 DNA is TGTGCCAGCGCGGAGACCGGGACAAGAAATCAGCCCCAGCATTTT. This translates into CASAETGTRNQPQHF.

The count of this clonotype is one. V and J are TRBV7-8 and TRBJ2-5, with D perhaps matching TRBD1 (6 bases). Germline V lookup: CDR1 SGHVS, CDR2 FQNEAQ. The CDR3 is made up of 14 amino acids. Trimming removed 2 bases at V and 7 bases at J, with 14 bases between. CDR3 nucleotide sequence: TGTGCCAGCAGCTTAAGGGCAGGGGACGGGACCCAGTACTTC. Protein product: CASSLRAGDGTQYF.

The rearrangement joins TRBV7-8 to TRBJ2-2; D is perhaps TRBD1 or TRBD2 (5 bases each). Germline V lookup: CDR1 SGHVS, CDR2 FQNEAQ. Trimming took off 3 bases at V and 4 bases at J, with 12 bases between the two ends. The length of the CDR3 is 15 residues. This CDR3 is CASSLGSGTTGELFF. The CDR3, as DNA: TGTGCCAGCAGCTTGGGTTCGGGGACCACCGGGGAGCTGTTTTTT.

This clonotype was seen a handful of times. The rearrangement uses TRBV7-9 and TRBJ1-2; D call uncertain. This CDR3 has 13 residues. V was shortened by 3 bases and J by 0 bases, with 5 bases between the two germline ends. The germline gives CDR1 SEHNR, CDR2 FQNEAQ (reference sequence). CDR3 nucleotide sequence: TGTGCCAGCAGCTTTCACACTAACTATGGCTACACCTTC. Its protein product is CASSFHTNYGYTF.